One and the same sample provided the 24 T cell receptor beta chains below, sequenced in a study of blood T cell repertoires in COVID-19. Assay: immunoSEQ multiplex PCR; the TCRdb copy retains only in-frame clones and omits some. The table records 210,000 or so clones, 70% to 90% of them present only once. Sequencing was done on a sample of peripheral blood. These receptors all stem from a woman between 50 and 59 years old with active or convalescent COVID-19.

The gene calls are TRBV2 and TRBJ1-4; the D is unclear. The CDR3 runs 13 residues. The germline V gene encodes CDR1 SNHLY and CDR2 FYNNEI. Trimming removed 9 bases at V and 3 bases at J, with 11 bases between. The CDR3 coding sequence is TGTGCCAGTAAACAGCGGTCTAATGAAAAACTGTTTTTT. Residues: CASKQRSNEKLFF.

This chain joins TRBV28 and TRBJ1-4; perhaps TRBD1 as D (5 bases). Germline loops: CDR1 MDHEN, CDR2 SYDVKM. The CDR3 sequence is 13 residues long. Trimming shortened V by 3 bases and J by 8 bases, and 10 bases separated the two germline ends. The CDR3 is CASSFSGVEKLFF. The CDR3 DNA reads TGTGCCAGCAGTTTCTCGGGGGTCGAAAAACTGTTTTTT.

The chain has TRBV11-3 and TRBJ2-1; 8 positions match TRBD1. The CDR3 consists of 17 residues. Germline V gene data show CDR1 as SGHNT and CDR2 as YENEEA. V lost 2 bases, J lost 0 bases, and 6 bases stayed unmatched. CDR3 DNA: TGTGCCAGCAGCTTAAACCTGGGACAGGCCTCCTACAATGAGCAGTTCTTC. Translation gives CASSLNLGQASYNEQFF.

The chain is built from TRBV9 and TRBJ2-5; 7 bases agree with TRBD2. Trimming at V came to 0 bases and at J to 4 bases, leaving 9 bases not matched to a gene. Germline V gives CDR1 SGDLS, CDR2 YYNGEE. This CDR3 region has 16 residues. The CDR3 spells CASSVGGRARLETQYF. CDR3 coding DNA: TGTGCCAGCAGCGTAGGAGGGAGGGCCCGGTTAGAGACCCAGTACTTC.

The chain uses TRBV21-1 and TRBJ1-4; whether TRBD1, the table's D call, matches the DNA was not checked. TRBV21-1 is tagged as a pseudogene. This CDR3 is 13 amino acids long. The CDR3 sequence: CASSRGQDEKLFF. Written as DNA, the CDR3 is TGTGCCAGCAGCAGGGGACAGGACGAAAAACTGTTTTTT.

The V call is TRBV4-1, the J call TRBJ1-1; no clear D. Trimming removed 6 bases from V and 0 bases from J, with 17 bases in between. The CDR3 has 16 amino acids. Germline assignment: CDR1 MGHRA and CDR2 YSYEKL. As DNA, the CDR3 is TGCGCCAGCAGATCTCTCCGCGGGTCTTTGAACACTGAAGCTTTCTTT. The encoded protein is CASRSLRGSLNTEAFF.

The chain joins TRBV11-2 to TRBJ2-2, with a possible D match to TRBD2 (5 bases). Looked up from germline, CDR1 is SGHAT and CDR2 is FQNNGV. The CDR3 sequence is 11 residues long. V dropped 4 bases and J dropped 13 bases, with 10 bases sitting between them. The CDR3 nucleotides are TGTGCCAGCAGCTATGGGAGTGTGCTGTTTTTT. Its protein product is CASSYGSVLFF. Filled out from reference TRBV11-2 and TRBJ2-2, the complete variable domain reads EAGVAQSPRYKIIEKRQSVAFWCNPISGHATLYWYQQILGQGPKLLIQFQNNGVVDDSQLPKDRFSAERLKGVDSTLKIQPAKLEDSAVYLCASSYGSVLFFGEGSRLTVL.

The rearrangement uses TRBV19 and TRBJ1-6; tentatively, D is TRBD1 (6 bases). The CDR3 covers 14 residues. Germline V gene data show CDR1 as LNHDA and CDR2 as SQIVND (reference sequence). Trimming cost V 6 bases and J 2 bases, with 8 bases left between them. CDR3 loop: CASSGGPYNSPLHF. In DNA form, the CDR3 reads TGTGCCAGTAGCGGGGGGCCCTATAATTCACCCCTCCACTTT. Full variable domain (remainder filled in from reference TRBV19 and TRBJ1-6): DGGITQSPKYLFRKEGQNVTLSCEQNLNHDAMYWYRQDPGQGLRLIYYSQIVNDFQKGDIAEGYSVSREKKESFPLTVTSAQKNPTAFYLCASSGGPYNSPLHFGNGTRLTVT.

The V call is TRBV5-1, the J call TRBJ1-3; TRBD1 matches at 10 bases. CDR3 length equals 15 residues. V shed 4 bases and J 2 bases; nucleotides not matched to a gene: 3. Per germline, CDR1 SGHRS and CDR2 YFSETQ. In DNA, the CDR3 is TGCGCCAGCAGCCGGGACAGGGGAACTGGAAACACCATATATTTT. Encoded protein: CASSRDRGTGNTIYF. Full variable domain (remainder filled in from reference TRBV5-1 and TRBJ1-3): KAGVTQTPRYLIKTRGQQVTLSCSPISGHRSVSWYQQTPGQGLQFLFEYFSETQRNKGNFPGRFSGRQFSNSRSEMNVSTLELGDSALYLCASSRDRGTGNTIYFGEGSWLTVV.

The chain employs TRBV4-1 and TRBJ1-2, with 10 positions matching TRBD1. This CDR3 comprises 15 residues. Germline V lookup: CDR1 MGHRA, CDR2 YSYEKL. J gave up 6 bases and V 6 bases, and 10 bases lay outside the gene matches. The CDR3 sequence is CASRPPGQGVDGYTF. The CDR3 DNA is TGCGCCAGCAGGCCCCCCGGACAGGGGGTAGATGGCTACACCTTC.

This clone is a singleton in its sample. V and J are TRBV21-1 and TRBJ2-3; TRBD2, the table's D call, lacks a check against the DNA. TRBV21-1 is tagged as a pseudogene. The CDR3 length is 15 residues. The CDR3: CASSGPGGTADTQYF. The CDR3 nucleotides are TGTGCCAGCAGCGGTCCGGGAGGGACGGCAGATACGCAGTATTTT.

The V gene is TRBV6-5, the J gene TRBJ2-2, with 7 nucleotides matching TRBD1. The ends lost 6 bases at V and 5 bases at J; junction bases unmatched: 9. The CDR3 covers 15 residues. Germline V CDR1 and CDR2: MNHEY, SVGAGI. CDR3 DNA: TGTGCCAGCAGCCGGGACAGAGCAATAACCGGGGAGCTGTTTTTT. Its translation: CASSRDRAITGELFF.

This clone occurred a few times. CDR3 sequence: CSVEGDRGRDYTF. The CDR3 DNA is TGCAGCGTTGAAGGGGACAGGGGAAGGGACTACACCTTC. The chain joins TRBV29-1 to TRBJ1-2; 10 positions match TRBD1. There are 13 residues in the CDR3. The germline gives CDR1 SQVTM, CDR2 ANQGSEA. V shed 1 base, J shed 10 bases, and the junction held 6 bases outside the gene matches.

The chain links TRBV28 to TRBJ1-5; 7 bases fit TRBD1. CDR3 length equals 13 residues. Germline loops: CDR1 MDHEN, CDR2 SYDVKM. Germline trimming cut 9 bases from V and 3 bases from J; bases unmatched to any gene: 5. Written as DNA, the CDR3 is TGTGCCAGTCGGACAGGCCACAATCAGCCCCAGCATTTT. This encodes CASRTGHNQPQHF.

This clone came up once. V gene TRBV5-1 combines with J gene TRBJ1-1; TRBD1 matches 9 bases. Per germline, CDR1 SGHRS and CDR2 YFSETQ. This CDR3 has 15 residues. Losses at the gene ends were 4 bases for V and 0 bases for J; bases not matched to a gene: 4. The CDR3 sequence is CASSPRTGVNTEAFF. The CDR3 coding sequence is TGCGCCAGCAGCCCTAGGACAGGGGTGAACACTGAAGCTTTCTTT.

V usage is TRBV20-1 and J usage is TRBJ2-5; 7 nucleotides align to TRBD2. This CDR3 region has 14 residues. J gave up 4 bases and V 3 bases, and 8 bases lay outside the gene matches. CDR1 is DFQATT, CDR2 SNEGSKA, per germline (reference sequence). The CDR3 sequence is CSASSNTGGETQYF. The CDR3 region has the DNA TGCAGTGCTAGTTCCAATACGGGAGGAGAGACCCAGTACTTC.

This clone was seen once. The chain employs TRBV29-1 and TRBJ2-1; tentative D call: TRBD2 (6 bases). This CDR3 comprises 13 residues. Germline V CDR1 and CDR2: SQVTM, ANQGSEA. Trimming pared 4 bases from V and 4 bases from J, leaving 11 bases between. CDR3 DNA: TGCAGCGTTGCCGGGACTTTTTACAATGAGCAGTTCTTC. Translating gives CSVAGTFYNEQFF.

This chain links TRBV2 with TRBJ2-5; possible D gene TRBD2, 7 bases. V was pared by 7 bases and J by 5 bases, with 14 bases between. CDR3 length equals 13 residues. Germline V CDR1 and CDR2: SNHLY, FYNNEI. CDR3 DNA: TGTGCCAGCAACCGCAGGGGAGGGGAGACCCAGTACTTC. Translation gives CASNRRGGETQYF.

The chain has TRBV27 and TRBJ2-6; 7 bases line up with TRBD1. The CDR3 is 16 amino acids. Trimming removed 4 bases from V and 3 bases from J; junction bases left unmatched: 6. CDR1 and CDR2 from the germline V gene are MNHEY and SMNVEV (reference sequence). This CDR3 reads CASSSTGAIGANVLTF. The CDR3 coding sequence is TGTGCCAGCAGTTCAACAGGGGCTATTGGGGCCAACGTCCTGACTTTC.

The genes are TRBV11-3 and TRBJ1-6; D is possibly TRBD1 (6 bases). V was clipped by 4 bases and J by 3 bases, with 7 bases between them. CDR1 and CDR2 (germline): SGHNT, YENEEA. The CDR3 extends over 14 amino acids. DNA for the CDR3: TGTGCCAGCAGCTCGGACAGCTATAATTCACCCCTCCACTTT. Protein: CASSSDSYNSPLHF.

J is TRBJ2-7 and V is TRBV24-1; D may be TRBD1 (5 bases). Trimming left V 2 bases short and J 6 bases short, with 19 bases between. The CDR3 consists of 16 residues. CDR1 is KGHDR and CDR2 is SFDVKD in the germline V gene. This chain's CDR3 is CATSDSGQGLRGEQYF. CDR3 nucleotide sequence: TGTGCCACCAGTGATTCCGGTCAGGGTCTCAGAGGCGAGCAGTACTTC.

This clone was counted a few times. This CDR3 is CASTDPGWVANTEAFF. CDR3 in DNA: TGTGCCAGTACCGACCCCGGATGGGTAGCGAACACTGAAGCTTTCTTT. The chain recombines TRBV19 with TRBJ1-1; D is unresolved. This CDR3 is built from 16 residues. Trimming shortened V by 7 bases and J by 1 base, and 19 bases separated the two germline ends. In germline, CDR1 is LNHDA, CDR2 SQIVND (reference sequence).

The V gene is TRBV3-1 (or the pseudogene TRBV3-2), the J gene TRBJ1-2; TRBD1 aligns across 7 bases. This CDR3 contains 14 residues. Looked up from germline, CDR1 is LGHDT and CDR2 is YNNKEL (reference sequence). The V gene end was trimmed by 2 bases and the J gene end by 5 bases; junction bases not matched to a gene: 5. The CDR3 protein is CASSQLQGQYGYTF. The CDR3, as DNA: TGTGCCAGCAGCCAATTACAGGGGCAATATGGCTACACCTTC.

V and J are TRBV5-4 and TRBJ2-7; D is uncertain. With 1 base removed from V and 4 bases from J, the gap between germline ends came to 6 bases. Germline assignment: CDR1 SGHNT and CDR2 YYREEE (reference sequence). The length of the CDR3 is 12 residues. In DNA form, the CDR3 reads TGTGCCAGCAGCTTGCCGACTTACGAGCAGTACTTC. Its protein product is CASSLPTYEQYF.